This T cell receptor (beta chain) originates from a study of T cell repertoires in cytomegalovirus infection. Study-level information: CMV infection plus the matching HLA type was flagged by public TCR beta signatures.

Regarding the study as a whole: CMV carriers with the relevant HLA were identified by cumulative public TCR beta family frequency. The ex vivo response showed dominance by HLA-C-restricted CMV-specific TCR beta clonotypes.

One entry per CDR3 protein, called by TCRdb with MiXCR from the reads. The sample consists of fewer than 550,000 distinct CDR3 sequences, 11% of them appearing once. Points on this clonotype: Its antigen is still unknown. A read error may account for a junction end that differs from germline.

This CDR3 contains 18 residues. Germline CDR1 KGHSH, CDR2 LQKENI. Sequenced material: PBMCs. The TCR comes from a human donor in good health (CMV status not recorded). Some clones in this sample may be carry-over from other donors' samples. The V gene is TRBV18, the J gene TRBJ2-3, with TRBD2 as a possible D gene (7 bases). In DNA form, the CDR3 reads TGTGCCAGCTCGCCACTACGGGCGGGGGCAATGGAGACAGATACGCAGTATTTT. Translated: CASSPLRAGAMETDTQYF.